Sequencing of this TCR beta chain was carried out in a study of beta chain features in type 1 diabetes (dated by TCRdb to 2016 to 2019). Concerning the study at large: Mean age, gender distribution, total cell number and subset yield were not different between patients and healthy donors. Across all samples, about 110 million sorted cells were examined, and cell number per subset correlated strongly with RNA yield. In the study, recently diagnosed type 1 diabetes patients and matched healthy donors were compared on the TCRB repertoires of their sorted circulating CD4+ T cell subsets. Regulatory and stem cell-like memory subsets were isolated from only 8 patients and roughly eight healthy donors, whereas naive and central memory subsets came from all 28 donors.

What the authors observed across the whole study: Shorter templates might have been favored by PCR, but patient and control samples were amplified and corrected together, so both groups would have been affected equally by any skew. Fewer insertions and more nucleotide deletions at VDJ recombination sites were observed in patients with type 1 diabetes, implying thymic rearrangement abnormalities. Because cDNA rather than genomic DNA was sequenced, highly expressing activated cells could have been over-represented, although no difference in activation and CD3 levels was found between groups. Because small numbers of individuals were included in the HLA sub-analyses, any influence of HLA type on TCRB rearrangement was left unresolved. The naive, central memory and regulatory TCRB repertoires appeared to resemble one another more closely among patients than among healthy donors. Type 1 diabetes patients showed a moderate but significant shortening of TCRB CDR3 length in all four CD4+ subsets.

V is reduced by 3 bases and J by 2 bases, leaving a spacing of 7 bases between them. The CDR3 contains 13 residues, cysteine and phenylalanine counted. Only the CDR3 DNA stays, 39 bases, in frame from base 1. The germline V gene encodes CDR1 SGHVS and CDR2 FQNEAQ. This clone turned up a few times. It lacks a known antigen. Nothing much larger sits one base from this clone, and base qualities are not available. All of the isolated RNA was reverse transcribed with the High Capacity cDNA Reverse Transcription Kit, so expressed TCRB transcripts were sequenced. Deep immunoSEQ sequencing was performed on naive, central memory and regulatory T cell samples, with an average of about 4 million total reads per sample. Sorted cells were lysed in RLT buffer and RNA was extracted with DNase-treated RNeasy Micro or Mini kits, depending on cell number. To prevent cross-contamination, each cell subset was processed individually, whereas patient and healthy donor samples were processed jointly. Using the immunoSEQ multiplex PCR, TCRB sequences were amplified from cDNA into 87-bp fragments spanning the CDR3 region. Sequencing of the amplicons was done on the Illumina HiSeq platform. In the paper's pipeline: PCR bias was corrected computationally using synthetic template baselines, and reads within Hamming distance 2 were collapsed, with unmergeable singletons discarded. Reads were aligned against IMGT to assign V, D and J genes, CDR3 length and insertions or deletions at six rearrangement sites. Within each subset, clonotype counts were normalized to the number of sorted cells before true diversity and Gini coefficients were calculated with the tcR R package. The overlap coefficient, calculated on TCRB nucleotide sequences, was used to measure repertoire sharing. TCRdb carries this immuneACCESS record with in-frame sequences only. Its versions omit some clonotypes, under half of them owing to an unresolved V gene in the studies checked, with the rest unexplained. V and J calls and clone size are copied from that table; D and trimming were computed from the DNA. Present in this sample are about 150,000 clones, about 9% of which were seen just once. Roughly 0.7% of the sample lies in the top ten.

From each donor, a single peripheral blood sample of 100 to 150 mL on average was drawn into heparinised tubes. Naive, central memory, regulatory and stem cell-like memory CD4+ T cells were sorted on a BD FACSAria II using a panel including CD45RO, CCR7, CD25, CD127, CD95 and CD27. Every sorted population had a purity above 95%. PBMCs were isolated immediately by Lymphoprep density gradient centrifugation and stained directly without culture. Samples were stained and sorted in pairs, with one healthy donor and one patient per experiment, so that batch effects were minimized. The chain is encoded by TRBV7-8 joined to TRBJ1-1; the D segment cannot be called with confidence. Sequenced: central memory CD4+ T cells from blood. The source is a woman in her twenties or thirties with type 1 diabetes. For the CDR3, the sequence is CASSFLPNTEAFF. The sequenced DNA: TGTGCCAGCAGCTTCCTACCCAACACTGAAGCTTTCTTT.